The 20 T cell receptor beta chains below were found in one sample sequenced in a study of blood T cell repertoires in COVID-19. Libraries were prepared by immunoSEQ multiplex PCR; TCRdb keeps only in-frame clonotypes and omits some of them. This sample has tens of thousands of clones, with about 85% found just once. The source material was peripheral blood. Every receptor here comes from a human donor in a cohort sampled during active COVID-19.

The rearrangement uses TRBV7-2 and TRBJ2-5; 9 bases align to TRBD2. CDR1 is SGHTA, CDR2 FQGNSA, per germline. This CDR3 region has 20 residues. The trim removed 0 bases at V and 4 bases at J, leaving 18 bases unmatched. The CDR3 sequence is CASSLARRGGLRIDRETQYF. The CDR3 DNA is TGTGCCAGCAGCTTAGCTAGGCGGGGGGGCCTGAGAATCGATCGAGAGACCCAGTACTTC.

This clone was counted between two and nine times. CDR3 loop: CASSRTGSTDTQYF. The CDR3 coding sequence is TGCGCCAGCAGTCGGACAGGGAGCACAGATACGCAGTATTTT. The chain joins TRBV5-1 to TRBJ2-3; TRBD1 agrees at 8 bases. Germline CDR1 reads SGHRS; CDR2 reads YFSETQ. The CDR3 sequence is 14 residues long. The V segment lost 5 bases and the J segment 0 bases; nucleotides outside the gene matches: 2.

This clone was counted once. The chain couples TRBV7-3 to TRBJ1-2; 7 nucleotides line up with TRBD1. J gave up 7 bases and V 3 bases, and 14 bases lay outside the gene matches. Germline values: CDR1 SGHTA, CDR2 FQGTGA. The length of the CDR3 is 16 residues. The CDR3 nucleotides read TGTGCCAGCAGCTTCCTTCGCACAGGGGTCCAGCGTGGCTACACCTTC. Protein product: CASSFLRTGVQRGYTF.

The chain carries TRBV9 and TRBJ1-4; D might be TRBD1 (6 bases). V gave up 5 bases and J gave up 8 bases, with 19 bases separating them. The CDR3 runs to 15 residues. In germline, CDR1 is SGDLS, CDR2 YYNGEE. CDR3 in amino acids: CASSLTSGAGEKLFF. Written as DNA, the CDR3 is TGTGCCAGCAGTTTAACTTCAGGGGCAGGGGAAAAACTGTTTTTT. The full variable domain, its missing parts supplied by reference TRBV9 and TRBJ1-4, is DSGVTQTPKHLITATGQRVTLRCSPRSGDLSVYWYQQSLDQGLQFLIQYYNGEERAKGNILERFSAQQFPDLHSELNLSSLELGDSALYFCASSLTSGAGEKLFFGSGTQLSVL.

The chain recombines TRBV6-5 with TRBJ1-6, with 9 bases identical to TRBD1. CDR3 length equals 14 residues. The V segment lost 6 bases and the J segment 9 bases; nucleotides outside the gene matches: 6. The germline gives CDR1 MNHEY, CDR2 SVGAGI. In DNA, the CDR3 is TGTGCCAGCAGGGGGGACAGGGCCTTTTCACCCCTCCACTTT. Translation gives CASRGDRAFSPLHF.

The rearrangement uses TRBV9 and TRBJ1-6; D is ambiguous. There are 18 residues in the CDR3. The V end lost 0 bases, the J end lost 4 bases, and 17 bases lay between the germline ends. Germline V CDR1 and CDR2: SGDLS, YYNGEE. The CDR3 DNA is TGTGCCAGCAGCGTAGACGGCAGGTCCACACAATATAATTCACCCCTCCACTTT. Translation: CASSVDGRSTQYNSPLHF. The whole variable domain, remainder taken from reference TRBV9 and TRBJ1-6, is DSGVTQTPKHLITATGQRVTLRCSPRSGDLSVYWYQQSLDQGLQFLIQYYNGEERAKGNILERFSAQQFPDLHSELNLSSLELGDSALYFCASSVDGRSTQYNSPLHFGNGTRLTVT.

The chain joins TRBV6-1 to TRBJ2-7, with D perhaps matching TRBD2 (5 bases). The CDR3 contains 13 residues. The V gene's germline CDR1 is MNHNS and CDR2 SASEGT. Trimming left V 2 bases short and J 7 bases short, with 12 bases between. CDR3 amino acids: CASSEWGSGEQYF. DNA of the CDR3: TGTGCCAGCAGTGAATGGGGTTCGGGAGAGCAGTACTTC.

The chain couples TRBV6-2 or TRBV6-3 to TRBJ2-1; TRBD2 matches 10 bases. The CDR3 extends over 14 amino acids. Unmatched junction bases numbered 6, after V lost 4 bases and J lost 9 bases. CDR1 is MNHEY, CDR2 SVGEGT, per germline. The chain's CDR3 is CASSLAGGVGEQFF. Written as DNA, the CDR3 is TGTGCCAGCAGTTTAGCGGGAGGAGTGGGTGAGCAGTTCTTC.

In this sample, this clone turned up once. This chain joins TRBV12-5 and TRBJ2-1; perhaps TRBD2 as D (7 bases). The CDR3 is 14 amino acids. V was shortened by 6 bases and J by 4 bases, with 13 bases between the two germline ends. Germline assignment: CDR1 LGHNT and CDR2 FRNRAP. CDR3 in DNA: TGTGCTAGTGGGGTACAGGGACTATACAATGAGCAGTTCTTC. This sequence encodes CASGVQGLYNEQFF.

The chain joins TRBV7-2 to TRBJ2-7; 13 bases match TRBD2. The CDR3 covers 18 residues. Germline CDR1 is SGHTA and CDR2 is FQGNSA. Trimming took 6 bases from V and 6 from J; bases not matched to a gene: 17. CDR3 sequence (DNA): TGTGCCAGCAGTTTTAGGACTAGCGGGGGTCGTCCCGGCTTCGAGCAGTACTTC. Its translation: CASSFRTSGGRPGFEQYF.

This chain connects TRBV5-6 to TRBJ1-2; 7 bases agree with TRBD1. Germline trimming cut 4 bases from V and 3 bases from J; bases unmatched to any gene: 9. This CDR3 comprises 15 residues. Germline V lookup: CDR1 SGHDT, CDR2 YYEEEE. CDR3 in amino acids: CASSRAGRGDYGYTF. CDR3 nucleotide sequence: TGTGCCAGCAGCCGAGCGGGCAGGGGGGACTATGGCTACACCTTC.

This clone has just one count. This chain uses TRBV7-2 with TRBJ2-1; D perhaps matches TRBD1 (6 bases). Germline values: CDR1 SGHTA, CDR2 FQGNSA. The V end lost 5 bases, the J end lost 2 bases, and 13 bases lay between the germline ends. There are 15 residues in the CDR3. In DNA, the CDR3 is TGTGCCAGCAGCCTAAGGACAGCTACCTACAATGAGCAGTTCTTC. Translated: CASSLRTATYNEQFF.

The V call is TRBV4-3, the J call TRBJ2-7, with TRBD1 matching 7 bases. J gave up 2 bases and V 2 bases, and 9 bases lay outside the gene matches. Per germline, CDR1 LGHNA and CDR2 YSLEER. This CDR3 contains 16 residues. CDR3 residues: CASSQSYSTGTYEQYF. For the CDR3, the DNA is TGCGCCAGCAGCCAATCCTACTCGACAGGGACCTACGAGCAGTACTTC.

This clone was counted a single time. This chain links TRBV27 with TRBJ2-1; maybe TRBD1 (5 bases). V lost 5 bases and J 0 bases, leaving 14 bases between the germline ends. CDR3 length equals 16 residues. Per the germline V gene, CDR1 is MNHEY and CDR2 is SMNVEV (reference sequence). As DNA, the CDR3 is TGTGCCAGCAGTCCCCCAGGGCTGACCTCCTACAATGAGCAGTTCTTC. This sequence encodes CASSPPGLTSYNEQFF.

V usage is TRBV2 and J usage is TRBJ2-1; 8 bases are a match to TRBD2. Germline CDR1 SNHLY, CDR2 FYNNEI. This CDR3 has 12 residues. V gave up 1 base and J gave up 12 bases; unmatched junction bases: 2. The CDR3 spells CASSEEAGGQFF. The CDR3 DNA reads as TGTGCCAGCAGTGAAGAGGCGGGGGGGCAGTTCTTC. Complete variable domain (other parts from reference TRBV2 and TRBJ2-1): EPEVTQTPSHQVTQMGQEVILRCVPISNHLYFYWYRQILGQKVEFLVSFYNNEISEKSEIFDDQFSVERPDGSNFTLKIRSTKLEDSAMYFCASSEEAGGQFFGPGTRLTVL.

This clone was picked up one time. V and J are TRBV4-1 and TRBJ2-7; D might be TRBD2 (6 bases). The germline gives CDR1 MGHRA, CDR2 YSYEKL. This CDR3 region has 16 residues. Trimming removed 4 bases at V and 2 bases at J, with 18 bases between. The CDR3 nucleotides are TGCGCCAGCAGCCGAAGTGGGTGGGACTTTCCCTACGAGCAGTACTTC. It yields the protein CASSRSGWDFPYEQYF.

This chain's CDR3 is CASSQENRGDQPQHF. As DNA, the CDR3 is TGTGCCAGCAGCCAGGAAAACAGGGGAGATCAGCCCCAGCATTTT. The rearrangement links TRBV4-2 to TRBJ1-5; 7 bases fit TRBD1. Germline trimming cut 3 bases from V and 5 bases from J; bases unmatched to any gene: 7. CDR1 and CDR2 (germline): LGHNA, YNFKEQ. The CDR3 is 15 residues long.

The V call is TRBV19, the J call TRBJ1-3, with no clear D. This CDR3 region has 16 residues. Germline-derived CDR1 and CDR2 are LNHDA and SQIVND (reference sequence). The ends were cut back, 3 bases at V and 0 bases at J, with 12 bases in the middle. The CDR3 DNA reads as TGTGCCAGTAGTATTCTTGAAGCGTACTCTGGAAACACCATATATTTT. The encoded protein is CASSILEAYSGNTIYF.

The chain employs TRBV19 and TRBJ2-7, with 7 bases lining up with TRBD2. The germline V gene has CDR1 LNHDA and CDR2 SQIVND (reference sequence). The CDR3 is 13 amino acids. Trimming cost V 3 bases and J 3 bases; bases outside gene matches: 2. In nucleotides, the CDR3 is TGTGCCAGTAGTATGGGCGGGGGCTACGAGCAGTACTTC. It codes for CASSMGGGYEQYF.

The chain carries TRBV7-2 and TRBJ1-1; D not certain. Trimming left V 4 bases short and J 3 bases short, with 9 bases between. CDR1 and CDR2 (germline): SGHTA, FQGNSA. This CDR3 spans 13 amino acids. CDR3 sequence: CASSSNRYTEAFF. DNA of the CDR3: TGTGCCAGCAGCTCTAACCGCTACACTGAAGCTTTCTTT.